A selection of T cell receptor beta chains follows, all from one sample in a study of CXCR3-negative and CXCR3-positive naive CD8 T cells. TCRdb re-called the 5' RACE reads and shows each CDR3 protein once, DNA omitted. This repertoire comprises about 130,000 distinct CDR3 sequences; its ten largest clones make up less than 0.55%. The sequencing sample was made of naive CXCR3- CD8+ T cells from blood. These TCRs come from a human donor in good health. Some clones in this sample may be carry-over from other donors' samples. CDR3s include the opening cysteine and the closing phenylalanine or tryptophan.

j_call v_call cdr3_aa
TRBJ2-7 TRBV2 CASFGDSYEQYF
TRBJ1-6 TRBV5-5 CASSLRQGVYNSPLHF
TRBJ2-3 TRBV5-6 CASSLGQGWSADTQYF
TRBJ2-2 TRBV11-2 CASSPNVRGLTGELFF
TRBJ2-7 TRBV29-1 CSVEDYLKWGEQYF
TRBJ2-7 TRBV29-1 CSVEGSTYEQYF
TRBJ2-1 TRBV13 CASSLGRTGGSYNEQFF
TRBJ2-7 TRBV11-1 CASSPVRGGFYEQYF
TRBJ2-1 TRBV20-1 CSAQILAGGFYEQFF
TRBJ2-7 TRBV9 CASSVEDGYEQYF
TRBJ2-5 TRBV7-9 CASSPGASAGDETQYF
TRBJ2-7 TRBV29-1 CSVEGTSGTYEQYF
TRBJ2-1 TRBV7-9 CASSRLEEQFF
TRBJ2-2 TRBV28 CASSYYRVTGELFF
TRBJ2-6 TRBV2 CASNPIKGTGNSGANVLTF
TRBJ2-1 TRBV6-5 CASSPSSSVQFF
TRBJ2-3 TRBV12-3/TRBV12-4 CASSLTLAGVADTQYF
TRBJ2-1 TRBV3-2 CASSLDSPSYNEQFF
TRBJ2-1 TRBV19 CASTSSSGTRGEQFF
TRBJ2-7 TRBV4-3 CASSQEIGTAYEQYF
TRBJ1-2 TRBV7-9 CASSSQGAANYGYTF
TRBJ2-1 TRBV29-1 CSGQGNNEQFF
TRBJ2-7 TRBV3-1 CASNDGLAGNEQYF
TRBJ2-3 TRBV20-1 CSARALDTSYYTDTQYF
TRBJ2-2 TRBV7-6 CASSLGFAGGDDSGTGELFF
TRBJ2-7 TRBV5-1 CASSATSGRLYEQYF
TRBJ2-1 TRBV29-1 CSAPGGSSYNEQFF
TRBJ1-4 TRBV4-1 CASSPRTVTNEKLFF
TRBJ2-2 TRBV29-1 CSVYDTGELFF
TRBJ2-7 TRBV4-1 CASSQAGTGRTYEQYF
TRBJ2-1 TRBV12-3/TRBV12-4 CASSSQTTPYNEQFF
TRBJ1-1 TRBV4-1 CASTPGGGVTEAFF
TRBJ2-7 TRBV2 CARSFGSAYEQYF
TRBJ1-1 TRBV20-1 CSASARQGAASGEAFF
TRBJ1-2 TRBV7-9 CASSPPTDYYGYTF
TRBJ2-5 TRBV6-6 CASSSPGQGMETQYF
TRBJ2-1 TRBV9 CASSVARGHEQFF
TRBJ1-5 TRBV18 CASSPEWTDDQPQHF
TRBJ1-1 TRBV4-1 CASSHGLRGGTEAFF
TRBJ1-1 TRBV5-1 CASSLEQGALSTEAFF
TRBJ1-1 TRBV12-3/TRBV12-4 CASSLKGLNWFSEAFF
TRBJ2-7 TRBV20-1 CSARAPGLAGVEIEQYF
TRBJ2-3 TRBV9 CASSAQLAGNTDTQYF
TRBJ2-1 TRBV18 CASSPRRASGMSSYNEQFF